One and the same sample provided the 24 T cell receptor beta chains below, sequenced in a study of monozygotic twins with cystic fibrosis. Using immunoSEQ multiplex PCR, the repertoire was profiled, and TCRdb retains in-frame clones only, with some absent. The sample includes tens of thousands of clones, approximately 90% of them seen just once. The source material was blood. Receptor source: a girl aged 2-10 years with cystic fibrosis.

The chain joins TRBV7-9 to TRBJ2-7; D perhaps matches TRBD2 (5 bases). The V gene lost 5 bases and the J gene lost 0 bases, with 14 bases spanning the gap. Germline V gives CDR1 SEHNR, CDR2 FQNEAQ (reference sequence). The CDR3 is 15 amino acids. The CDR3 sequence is CASSPSRARSYEQYF. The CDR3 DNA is TGTGCCAGCAGCCCTAGCCGGGCACGCTCCTACGAGCAGTACTTC. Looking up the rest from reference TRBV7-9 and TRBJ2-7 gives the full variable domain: DTGVSQNPRHKITKRGQNVTFRCDPISEHNRLYWYRQTLGQGPEFLTYFQNEAQLEKSRLLSDRFSAERPKGSFSTLEIQRTEQGDSAMYLCASSPSRARSYEQYFGPGTRLTVT.

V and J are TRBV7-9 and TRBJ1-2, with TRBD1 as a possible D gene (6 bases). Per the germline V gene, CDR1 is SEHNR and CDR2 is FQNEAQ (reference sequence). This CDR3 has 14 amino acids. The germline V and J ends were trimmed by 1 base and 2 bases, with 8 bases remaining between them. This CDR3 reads CASSLVQGNYGYTF. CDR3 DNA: TGTGCCAGCAGCTTAGTGCAGGGGAACTATGGCTACACCTTC. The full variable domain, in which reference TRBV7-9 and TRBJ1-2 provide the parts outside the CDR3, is DTGVSQNPRHKITKRGQNVTFRCDPISEHNRLYWYRQTLGQGPEFLTYFQNEAQLEKSRLLSDRFSAERPKGSFSTLEIQRTEQGDSAMYLCASSLVQGNYGYTFGSGTRLTVV.

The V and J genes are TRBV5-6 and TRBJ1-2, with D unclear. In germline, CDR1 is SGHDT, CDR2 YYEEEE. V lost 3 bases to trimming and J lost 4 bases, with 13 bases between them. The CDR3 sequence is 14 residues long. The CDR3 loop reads CASSSTVLGYGYTF. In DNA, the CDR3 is TGTGCCAGCAGCTCAACAGTACTTGGCTATGGCTACACCTTC.

The DNA for the CDR3 is TGTGCCAGCAGTAGAGACATGCCTAACTATGGCTACACCTTC. This translates into CASSRDMPNYGYTF. The rearrangement joins TRBV6-5 to TRBJ1-2; D is unclear. CDR1 is MNHEY, CDR2 SVGAGI, per germline. Between the trimmed V and J ends, which lost 5 bases and 0 bases, there was a span of 10 bases. This CDR3 comprises 14 residues.

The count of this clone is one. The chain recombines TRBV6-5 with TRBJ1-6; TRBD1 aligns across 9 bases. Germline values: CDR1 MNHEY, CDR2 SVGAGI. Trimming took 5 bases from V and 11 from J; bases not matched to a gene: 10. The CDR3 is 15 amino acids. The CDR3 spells CASSRQQGASTPLHF. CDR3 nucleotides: TGTGCCAGCAGTCGCCAACAGGGGGCTTCGACACCCCTCCACTTT.

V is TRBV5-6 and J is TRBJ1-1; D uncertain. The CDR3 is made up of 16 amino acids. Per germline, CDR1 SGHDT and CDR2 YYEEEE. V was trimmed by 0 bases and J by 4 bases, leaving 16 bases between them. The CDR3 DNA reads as TGTGCCAGCAGCTTGGTAAACTGGGAAGAGGGCACTGAAGCTTTCTTT. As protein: CASSLVNWEEGTEAFF.

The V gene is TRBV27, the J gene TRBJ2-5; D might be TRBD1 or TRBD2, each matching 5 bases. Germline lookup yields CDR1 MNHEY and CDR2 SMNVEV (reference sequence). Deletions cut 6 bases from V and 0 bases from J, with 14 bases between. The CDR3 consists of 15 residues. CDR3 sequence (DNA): TGTGCCAGCAGACCCGGGACGTTAAACCAAGAGACCCAGTACTTC. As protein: CASRPGTLNQETQYF.

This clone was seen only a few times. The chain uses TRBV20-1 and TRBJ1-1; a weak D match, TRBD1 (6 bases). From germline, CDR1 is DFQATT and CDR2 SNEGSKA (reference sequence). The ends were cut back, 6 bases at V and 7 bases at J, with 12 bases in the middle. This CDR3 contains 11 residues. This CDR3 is CSACGDNEAFF. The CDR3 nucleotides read TGCAGTGCGTGCGGGGACAATGAAGCTTTCTTT.

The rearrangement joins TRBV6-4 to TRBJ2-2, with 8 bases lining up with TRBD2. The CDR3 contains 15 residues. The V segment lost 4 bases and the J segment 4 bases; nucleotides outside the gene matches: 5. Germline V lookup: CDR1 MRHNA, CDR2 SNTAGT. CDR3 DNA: TGTGCCAGCAGTGCCGGGACTAGTAGCACCGGGGAGCTGTTTTTT. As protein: CASSAGTSSTGELFF.

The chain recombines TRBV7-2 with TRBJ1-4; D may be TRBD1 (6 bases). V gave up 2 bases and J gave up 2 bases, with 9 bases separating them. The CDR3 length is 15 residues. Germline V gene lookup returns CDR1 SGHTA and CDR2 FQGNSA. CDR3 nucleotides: TGTGCCAGCAGCTTACAGGGGAGTACTAATGAAAAACTGTTTTTT. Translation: CASSLQGSTNEKLFF.

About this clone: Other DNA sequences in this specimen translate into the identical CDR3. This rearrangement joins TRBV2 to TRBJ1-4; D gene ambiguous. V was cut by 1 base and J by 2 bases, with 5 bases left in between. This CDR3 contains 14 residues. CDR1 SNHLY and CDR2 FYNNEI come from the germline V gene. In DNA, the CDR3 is TGTGCCAGCAGTGAAGGGCGTACTAATGAAAAACTGTTTTTT. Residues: CASSEGRTNEKLFF.

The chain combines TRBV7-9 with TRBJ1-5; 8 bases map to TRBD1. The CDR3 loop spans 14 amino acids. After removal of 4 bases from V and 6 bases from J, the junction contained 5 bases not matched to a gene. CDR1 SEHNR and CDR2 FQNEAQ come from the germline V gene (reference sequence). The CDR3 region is CASSWGQEVQPQHF. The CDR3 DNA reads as TGTGCCAGCAGCTGGGGACAGGAGGTTCAGCCCCAGCATTTT.

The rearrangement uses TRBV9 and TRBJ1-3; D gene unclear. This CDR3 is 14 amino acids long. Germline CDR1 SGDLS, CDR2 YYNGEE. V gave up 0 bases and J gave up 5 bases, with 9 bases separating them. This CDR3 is CASSVGGFRNTIYF. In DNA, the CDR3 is TGTGCCAGCAGCGTAGGGGGATTCAGAAACACCATATATTTT.

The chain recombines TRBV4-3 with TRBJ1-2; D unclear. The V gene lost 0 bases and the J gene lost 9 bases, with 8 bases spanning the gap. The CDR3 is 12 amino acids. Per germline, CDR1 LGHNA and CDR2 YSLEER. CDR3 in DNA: TGCGCCAGCAGCCAAGATTTGGGGAGCTACACCTTC. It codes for CASSQDLGSYTF.

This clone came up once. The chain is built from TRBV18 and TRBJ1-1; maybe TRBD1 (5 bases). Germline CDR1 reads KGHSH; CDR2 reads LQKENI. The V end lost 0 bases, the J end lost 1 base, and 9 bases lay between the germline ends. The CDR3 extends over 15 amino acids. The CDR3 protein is CASSPPRGWNTEAFF. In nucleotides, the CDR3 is TGTGCCAGCTCACCACCTCGGGGCTGGAACACTGAAGCTTTCTTT.

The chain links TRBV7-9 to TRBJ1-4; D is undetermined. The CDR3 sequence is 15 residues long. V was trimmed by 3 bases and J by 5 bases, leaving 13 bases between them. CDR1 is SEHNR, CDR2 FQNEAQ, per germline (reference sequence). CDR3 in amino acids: CASSFSSGGNEKLFF. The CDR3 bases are TGTGCCAGCAGCTTTTCGAGTGGAGGAAATGAAAAACTGTTTTTT.

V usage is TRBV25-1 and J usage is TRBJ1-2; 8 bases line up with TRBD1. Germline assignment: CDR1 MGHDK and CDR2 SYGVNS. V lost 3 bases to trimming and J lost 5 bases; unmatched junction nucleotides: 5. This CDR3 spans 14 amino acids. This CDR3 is CASSDAGTGYGYTF. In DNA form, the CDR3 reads TGTGCCAGCAGTGATGCCGGGACAGGTTATGGCTACACCTTC.

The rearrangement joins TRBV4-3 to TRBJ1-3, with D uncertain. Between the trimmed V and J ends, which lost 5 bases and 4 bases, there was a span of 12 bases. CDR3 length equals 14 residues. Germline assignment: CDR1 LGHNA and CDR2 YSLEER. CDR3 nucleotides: TGCGCCAGCAGCTCCTACGGGAGCGGAAACACCATATATTTT. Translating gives CASSSYGSGNTIYF.

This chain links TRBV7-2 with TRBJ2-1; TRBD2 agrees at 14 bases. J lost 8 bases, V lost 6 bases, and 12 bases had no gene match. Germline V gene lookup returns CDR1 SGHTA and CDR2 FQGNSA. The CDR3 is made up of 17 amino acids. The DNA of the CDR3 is TGTGCCAGCAGTCGAAAGACCGGGACTAGCGGGGGTTATGAGCAGTTCTTC. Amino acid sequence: CASSRKTGTSGGYEQFF.

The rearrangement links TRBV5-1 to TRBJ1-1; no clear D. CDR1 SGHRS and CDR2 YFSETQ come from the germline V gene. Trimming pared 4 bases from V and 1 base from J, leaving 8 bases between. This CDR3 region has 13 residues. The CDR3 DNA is TGCGCCAGCAGCCCCAGGACGAACACTGAAGCTTTCTTT. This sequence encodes CASSPRTNTEAFF.

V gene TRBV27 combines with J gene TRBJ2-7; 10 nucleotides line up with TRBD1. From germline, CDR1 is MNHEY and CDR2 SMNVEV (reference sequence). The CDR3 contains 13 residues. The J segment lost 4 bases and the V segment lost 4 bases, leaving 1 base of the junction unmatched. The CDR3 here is CASSWDRGYEQYF. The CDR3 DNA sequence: TGTGCCAGCAGTTGGGACAGGGGATACGAGCAGTACTTC.

CDR3 DNA: TGTGCCAGCAGCTTAGCCCGTTTCACAGATACGCAGTATTTT. Translation gives CASSLARFTDTQYF. The V gene is TRBV7-2, the J gene TRBJ2-3; D is unclear. Germline lookup yields CDR1 SGHTA and CDR2 FQGNSA. The CDR3 is 14 residues long. V was trimmed by 0 bases and J by 2 bases, leaving 6 bases between them.

CDR3 loop: CASSTTTETWPDYNSPLHF. The CDR3 bases are TGTGCCAGCAGCACCACGACAGAGACTTGGCCGGACTATAATTCACCCCTCCACTTT. The V and J genes are TRBV9 and TRBJ1-6; the D gene is possibly TRBD1 (5 bases). This CDR3 spans 19 amino acids. Per the germline V gene, CDR1 is SGDLS and CDR2 is YYNGEE. The V and J ends lost 4 bases and 3 bases respectively, with 23 bases between them.

The CDR3 spells CASSRGDKRETQYF. Written as DNA, the CDR3 is TGTGCCAGCTCACGGGGGGATAAACGGGAGACCCAGTACTTC. J is TRBJ2-5 and V is TRBV18, with D tentatively TRBD2 (6 bases). The CDR3 totals 14 residues. V lost 4 bases to trimming and J lost 5 bases, with 14 bases between them. Germline assignment: CDR1 KGHSH and CDR2 LQKENI.